The rows below give T cell receptor beta chains drawn from one sample of a study of T-cell memory formation after mild COVID-19. TCRdb independently ran MiXCR on the 5' RACE reads; one entry per CDR3 protein. Of a few hundred thousand distinct CDR3 sequences in the sample, about 22% were seen once. The sample comprised PBMCs or a T cell subset sorted from them (not recorded which). The receptors come from an adult woman who had mild COVID-19 (a few samples of this study predate the infection). Cell type and time point are not known. The CDR3 runs from the conserved cysteine through the conserved F or W. A D gene is named only where the DNA matches it firmly. Rows give clone size only sometimes, using once, few, many, or a class for an expanded clone.

cdr3_aa	cdr3_nt	d_call	v_call	clone_size	j_call
CASYGTEQETQYF	TGTGCCAGCTACGGGACTGAGCAAGAGACCCAGTACTTC	NA	TRBV6-5	NA	TRBJ2-5
CASSSQYTGELFF	TGTGCCAGCAGTTCCCAGTACACCGGGGAGCTGTTTTTT	NA	TRBV12-3/TRBV12-4	NA	TRBJ2-2
CATSDNTLNTEAFF	TGTGCCACCAGTGACAACACCTTGAACACTGAAGCTTTCTTT	NA	TRBV24-1	NA	TRBJ1-1
CASSLVPSHYEQYF	TGCGCCAGCAGCTTAGTGCCCTCTCACTACGAGCAGTACTTC	NA	TRBV5-1	NA	TRBJ2-7
CASSPQGTEAFF	TGTGCCAGCTCACCACAGGGAACTGAAGCTTTCTTT	NA	TRBV18	many	TRBJ1-1
CATSDFKGEGYNEQFF	TGTGCCACCAGTGATTTTAAGGGGGAGGGGTACAATGAGCAGTTCTTC	NA	TRBV24-1	NA	TRBJ2-1
CASSQGKGAGNQPQHF	TGTGCCAGCAGCCAGGGGAAGGGGGCCGGCAATCAGCCCCAGCATTTT	TRBD1	TRBV4-2	few	TRBJ1-5
CSARPPSASGYEQYF	TGCAGTGCTAGACCACCGTCAGCGAGTGGTTACGAGCAGTACTTC	NA	TRBV20-1	NA	TRBJ2-7
CSATGQVGNNEQFF	TGCAGTGCTACAGGCCAGGTCGGTAACAATGAGCAGTTCTTC	NA	TRBV20-1	NA	TRBJ2-1
CSVVVRGSYEQYF	TGCAGCGTTGTAGTCAGGGGATCCTACGAGCAGTACTTC	NA	TRBV29-1	few	TRBJ2-7
CSADLAGGPYEQYF	TGCAGTGCAGATTTAGCGGGAGGGCCCTACGAGCAGTACTTC	TRBD2	TRBV20-1	NA	TRBJ2-7
CASSTDRDDTQYF	TGTGCCAGTAGTACCGACAGGGATGATACGCAGTATTTT	TRBD1	TRBV19	NA	TRBJ2-3
CAISEDTSGSLDTQYF	TGTGCCATCAGTGAGGATACTAGCGGGAGTCTGGATACGCAGTATTTT	TRBD2	TRBV10-3	few	TRBJ2-3
CATGGWAAYNEQFF	TGTGCCACCGGCGGGTGGGCCGCCTACAATGAGCAGTTCTTC	NA	TRBV10-3	NA	TRBJ2-1
CASSLESRVEPTYEQYF	TGTGCCAGCAGCTTAGAATCCCGGGTGGAGCCCACCTACGAGCAGTACTTC	NA	TRBV7-2	NA	TRBJ2-7
CASSLISGQETQYF	TGTGCCAGCAGCTTAATCAGCGGCCAAGAGACCCAGTACTTC	NA	TRBV13	few	TRBJ2-5
CASSYSRFYEQYF	TGTGCCAGCAGTTACTCGCGGTTCTACGAGCAGTACTTC	NA	TRBV6-5	few	TRBJ2-7
CASSLYRGRAQETQYF	TGCGCCAGCAGCTTGTACAGGGGAAGGGCCCAAGAGACCCAGTACTTC	TRBD1	TRBV5-1	NA	TRBJ2-5
CASSPERDNYGYTF	TGTGCCAGCAGCCCGGAGCGGGACAACTATGGCTACACCTTC	NA	TRBV7-2	NA	TRBJ1-2
CSASKGGSSYNEQFF	TGCAGTGCTTCAAAAGGGGGGAGCTCCTACAATGAGCAGTTCTTC	NA	TRBV20-1	few	TRBJ2-1
CASSMDRRNTEAFF	TGTGCCAGTAGTATGGACAGGAGGAACACTGAAGCTTTCTTT	TRBD1	TRBV19	NA	TRBJ1-1
CASSLYETDFYEQYF	TGTGCCAGCAGCTTATATGAGACAGACTTCTACGAGCAGTACTTC	NA	TRBV7-3	NA	TRBJ2-7
CASSPDGVRVYEQYF	TGCGCCAGCAGCCCCGATGGGGTAAGGGTCTACGAGCAGTACTTC	NA	TRBV5-1	NA	TRBJ2-7
CASSGPQGYGNEQFF	TGTGCCAGCAGCGGCCCCCAGGGATACGGCAATGAGCAGTTCTTC	NA	TRBV7-9	NA	TRBJ2-1
CASSGPLAGASDTQYF	TGTGCCAGCAGTGGGCCACTAGCGGGAGCATCGGATACGCAGTATTTT	TRBD2	TRBV12-3/TRBV12-4	NA	TRBJ2-3
CASSSLKNDRSAEAFF	TGTGCCAGCAGCTCCTTAAAGAATGACAGGTCAGCTGAAGCTTTCTTT	NA	TRBV5-6	NA	TRBJ1-1
CASSLAGGEILGYTF	TGTGCCAGCAGCTTGGCCGGGGGGGAGATTCTTGGCTACACCTTC	NA	TRBV5-4	NA	TRBJ1-2
CASTPDKNIQYF	TGTGCCAGCACCCCTGACAAAAACATTCAGTACTTC	NA	TRBV2	NA	TRBJ2-4
CASSYPPAPGMNTEAFF	TGTGCCAGCAGTTACCCCCCAGCGCCCGGGATGAACACTGAAGCTTTCTTT	NA	TRBV6-5	few	TRBJ1-1
CASSVRLAGIQETQYF	TGTGCCAGTAGTGTTAGACTAGCGGGGATCCAAGAGACCCAGTACTTC	TRBD2	TRBV19	NA	TRBJ2-5
CASRDVGGGETQYF	TGCGCCAGCAGAGATGTGGGGGGCGGGGAGACCCAGTACTTC	NA	TRBV5-1	NA	TRBJ2-5
CSARSGLEAFF	TGCAGCGCACGTTCCGGACTAGAAGCTTTCTTT	NA	TRBV29-1	few	TRBJ1-1
CATSSHSRALDEKLFF	TGTGCCACCAGTTCCCATAGCCGGGCCCTGGATGAAAAACTGTTTTTT	NA	TRBV24-1	NA	TRBJ1-4
CASSKLGGSYNEQFF	TGTGCCAGCAGTAAATTAGGGGGATCCTACAATGAGCAGTTCTTC	NA	TRBV12-3/TRBV12-4	NA	TRBJ2-1
CASSRTRADTQYF	TGTGCCAGCAGCCGGACTAGGGCAGATACGCAGTATTTT	TRBD2	TRBV6-5	NA	TRBJ2-3
CASRSTAQELFF	TGTGCCAGCAGGTCAACAGCCCAGGAGCTGTTTTTT	NA	TRBV11-1	NA	TRBJ2-2
CASSHRTSFRNNEQFF	TGTGCCAGCAGCCATAGGACTAGTTTCAGGAACAATGAGCAGTTCTTC	TRBD2	TRBV3-1	few	TRBJ2-1
CASNKDVTYNEQFF	TGTGCCAGCAACAAAGACGTTACCTACAATGAGCAGTTCTTC	NA	TRBV9	NA	TRBJ2-1
CASSPSGGALENIQYF	TGCGCCAGCAGCCCAAGCGGGGGGGCTTTAGAAAACATTCAGTACTTC	TRBD2	TRBV5-1	many	TRBJ2-4
CASSSAWEQFF	TGTGCCAGCAGCTCCGCCTGGGAGCAGTTCTTC	NA	TRBV11-2	many	TRBJ2-1
CASTGSAAGNTIYF	TGTGCCAGTACGGGATCGGCCGCTGGAAACACCATATATTTT	NA	TRBV19	NA	TRBJ1-3
CASSEDANYGYTF	TGTGCCAGCAGTGAGGACGCGAACTATGGCTACACCTTC	NA	TRBV25-1	NA	TRBJ1-2
CASSGGGNYEQYF	TGTGCCAGCAGCGGGGGGGGAAACTACGAGCAGTACTTC	TRBD2	TRBV3-1	many	TRBJ2-7
CASSRTEGTEAFF	TGTGCCAGCAGCCGCACGGAGGGCACTGAAGCTTTCTTT	NA	TRBV14	NA	TRBJ1-1
CASSSAGGQRNF	TGTGCCAGCAGTTCCGCGGGAGGACAAAGGAACTTC	TRBD2	TRBV6-2/TRBV6-3	few	TRBJ2-5
CASHNTGELFF	TGTGCCAGCCACAACACCGGGGAGCTGTTTTTT	NA	TRBV3-1	NA	TRBJ2-2
CASRRQGAGYTF	TGTGCCAGCAGGAGACAGGGGGCTGGCTACACCTTC	TRBD1	TRBV11-2	NA	TRBJ1-2
CASSVARDLAEKETQYF	TGTGCCAGCAGCGTAGCAAGGGACTTAGCGGAAAAGGAGACCCAGTACTTC	NA	TRBV9	few	TRBJ2-5
CASSSTGMYGYTF	TGCGCCAGCAGCTCGACAGGGATGTATGGCTACACCTTC	TRBD1	TRBV5-1	few	TRBJ1-2
CASSYEGGYTF	TGTGCCAGCAGTTACGAGGGGGGCTACACCTTC	NA	TRBV6-6	NA	TRBJ1-2
CASRPPSGTKNIQYF	TGTGCCAGCAGACCACCCTCCGGGACCAAAAACATTCAGTACTTC	NA	TRBV6-6	few	TRBJ2-4
CASSSIAGGPSGEQYF	TGTGCCAGCAGTTCAATAGCGGGAGGGCCCTCCGGCGAGCAGTACTTC	TRBD2	TRBV12-3/TRBV12-4	few	TRBJ2-7